The next 20 T cell receptor beta chains were all read from a single sample in a study of OX40 agonist ivuxolimab in advanced cancers. Sequencing used immunoSEQ multiplex PCR; TCRdb keeps in-frame clones, though not all of them. The sample carries 35,000 to 45,000 clones, around 83% recorded once. Material: CD4+ or CD8+ T cells sorted from blood, obtained in a trial of the OX40 agonist ivuxolimab. The receptors originated from an adult with an advanced solid tumor such as melanoma, head and neck, liver or kidney cancer.

This clone came up a few times. Other DNA sequences from this sample encode an identical CDR3 as well. This chain joins TRBV7-6 and TRBJ1-1; 7 bases match TRBD1. CDR1 and CDR2 (germline): SGHVS, FNYEAQ. Trimming took 6 bases from V and 9 from J; bases not matched to a gene: 16. This CDR3 is built from 15 residues. CDR3 sequence: CASSGETGTGVKAFF. CDR3 coding DNA: TGTGCCAGCAGTGGGGAGACAGGGACCGGCGTGAAAGCTTTCTTT. Full variable domain (outside the CDR3, taken from reference TRBV7-6 and TRBJ1-1): GAGVSQSPRYKVTKRGQDVALRCDPISGHVSLYWYRQALGQGPEFLTYFNYEAQQDKSGLPNDRFSAERPEGSISTLTIQRTEQRDSAMYRCASSGETGTGVKAFFGQGTRLTVV.

This clone was counted a few times. The chain combines TRBV9 with TRBJ2-3; D ambiguous. The germline gives CDR1 SGDLS, CDR2 YYNGEE. This CDR3 has 11 amino acids. Trimming took 3 bases from V and 2 from J, leaving 1 base between them. Written as DNA, the CDR3 is TGTGCCAGCAGCGACACAGATACGCAGTATTTT. Its protein is CASSDTDTQYF.

Sample share makes this clone hyperexpanded (1% or more). The chain has TRBV21-1 and TRBJ1-5; the listed D gene, TRBD1, was not tested against the DNA. TRBV21-1 is a listed pseudogene. The CDR3 has 15 residues. CDR3 DNA sequence: TGTGCCAGCATTCGCCAGGGGGCCCTTAATTGGCCCCAGCATTTT. Protein: CASIRQGALNWPQHF.

V gene TRBV7-6 combines with J gene TRBJ2-5; 8 nucleotides match TRBD2. The ends lost 1 base at V and 1 base at J; junction bases unmatched: 5. The CDR3 contains 16 residues. Per the germline V gene, CDR1 is SGHVS and CDR2 is FNYEAQ. In DNA form, the CDR3 reads TGTGCCAGCAGCTTAGTTCTAGCGGGTAGCCAAGAGACCCAGTACTTC. Residues: CASSLVLAGSQETQYF. Combining the CDR3 with reference TRBV7-6 and TRBJ2-5 gives the whole variable domain GAGVSQSPRYKVTKRGQDVALRCDPISGHVSLYWYRQALGQGPEFLTYFNYEAQQDKSGLPNDRFSAERPEGSISTLTIQRTEQRDSAMYRCASSLVLAGSQETQYFGPGTRLLVL.

The chain joins TRBV7-8 to TRBJ2-1, with D tentatively TRBD1 or TRBD2 (5 bases each). Germline loops: CDR1 SGHVS, CDR2 FQNEAQ. V shed 2 bases and J shed 6 bases, with 20 bases lying between them. The CDR3 runs 17 residues. The CDR3 sequence is CASSLISQVRDPNEQFF. The CDR3 DNA sequence: TGTGCCAGCAGCTTAATCAGCCAGGTGAGGGACCCCAATGAGCAGTTCTTC. Full variable domain (missing parts from reference TRBV7-8 and TRBJ2-1): GAGVSQSPRYKVAKRGQDVALRCDPISGHVSLFWYQQALGQGPEFLTYFQNEAQLDKSGLPSDRFFAERPEGSVSTLKIQRTQQEDSAVYLCASSLISQVRDPNEQFFGPGTRLTVL.

This clone was observed a handful of times. This chain joins TRBV4-3 and TRBJ2-2; D not certain. V was trimmed by 0 bases and J by 4 bases, leaving 6 bases between them. The CDR3 extends over 14 amino acids. The germline V gene encodes CDR1 LGHNA and CDR2 YSLEER. Here the CDR3 reads CASSQDRFTGELFF. As DNA, the CDR3 is TGCGCCAGCAGCCAAGATCGATTCACCGGGGAGCTGTTTTTT.

The rearrangement uses TRBV28 and TRBJ2-5; D is possibly TRBD2 (5 bases). The CDR3 runs 16 residues. Trimming removed 6 bases at V and 0 bases at J, with 17 bases between. Germline V CDR1 and CDR2: MDHEN, SYDVKM. The DNA of the CDR3 is TGTGCCAGCAGATCGGGGATGACGGGCCACCAAGAGACCCAGTACTTC. Protein sequence: CASRSGMTGHQETQYF.

The V gene is TRBV7-6, the J gene TRBJ2-1, with TRBD2 as a possible D gene (6 bases). Germline values: CDR1 SGHVS, CDR2 FNYEAQ. The ends were cut back, 5 bases at V and 7 bases at J, with 21 bases in the middle. This CDR3 contains 16 residues. This chain's CDR3 is CASSEWDSKGLNEQFF. CDR3 DNA: TGTGCCAGCAGCGAATGGGACTCGAAGGGGTTGAATGAGCAGTTCTTC.

The rearrangement joins TRBV2 to TRBJ2-2; TRBD2 is a possible D gene (7 bases). The CDR3 contains 15 residues. Germline V gives CDR1 SNHLY, CDR2 FYNNEI. Between the trimmed V and J ends, which lost 8 bases and 4 bases, there was a span of 17 bases. CDR3 sequence: CASGGREGLTGELFF. In DNA, the CDR3 is TGTGCCAGCGGGGGCAGGGAGGGCCTCACCGGGGAGCTGTTTTTT.

This chain joins TRBV6-1 and TRBJ2-7, with 8 positions matching TRBD1. Germline CDR1 MNHNS, CDR2 SASEGT. This CDR3 contains 13 residues. V was pared by 6 bases and J by 6 bases, with 7 bases of the junction left unmatched. This chain's CDR3 is CASSRYRGSEQYV. DNA for the CDR3: TGTGCCAGCAGCCGCTACAGGGGGTCCGAGCAGTACGTC.

The chain carries TRBV2 and TRBJ2-1, with 8 bases that match TRBD2. V was clipped by 3 bases and J by 10 bases; unmatched bases: 8. Germline V gene sequence: CDR1 SNHLY, CDR2 FYNNEI. The CDR3 loop spans 14 amino acids. The CDR3: CASSDPGGNEEQFF. Here the CDR3 DNA reads TGTGCCAGCAGTGACCCGGGGGGGAACGAGGAGCAGTTCTTC.

The J gene is TRBJ1-1, the V gene TRBV30; D remains ambiguous. Germline values: CDR1 GTSNPN, CDR2 SVGIG (reference sequence). V lost 0 bases and J 4 bases, leaving 9 bases between the germline ends. CDR3 length: 13 residues. The CDR3 DNA sequence: TGTGCCTGGAGTGTATTCGGACGCACTGAAGCTTTCTTT. It encodes CAWSVFGRTEAFF. The whole variable domain, remainder taken from reference TRBV30 and TRBJ1-1, is SQTIHQWPATLVQPVGSPLSLECTVEGTSNPNLYWYRQAAGRGLQLLFYSVGIGQISSEVPQNLSASRPQDRQFILSSKKLLLSDSGFYLCAWSVFGRTEAFFGQGTRLTVV.

This chain connects TRBV7-9 to TRBJ2-5; 10 nucleotides line up with TRBD1. The CDR3 has 16 residues. The V gene end was trimmed by 4 bases and the J gene end by 2 bases; junction bases not matched to a gene: 7. Germline values: CDR1 SEHNR, CDR2 FQNEAQ (reference sequence). CDR3 loop: CASSSLRDRGQETQYF. CDR3 DNA sequence: TGTGCCAGCAGCTCTCTCCGGGACAGGGGTCAAGAGACCCAGTACTTC.

The chain links TRBV6-6 to TRBJ1-1, with D maybe TRBD1 (5 bases). The CDR3 covers 15 residues. Germline V gene sequence: CDR1 MNHNY, CDR2 SVGAGI (reference sequence). V was trimmed by 6 bases and J by 1 base, leaving 15 bases between them. The CDR3 here is CASSQIQGANTEAFF. The CDR3, as DNA: TGTGCCAGCAGCCAGATCCAGGGAGCGAACACTGAAGCTTTCTTT.

CDR3: CASSQRAGGDTGELFF. The CDR3 DNA follows: TGTGCCAGCTCACAACGGGCGGGAGGCGACACCGGGGAGCTGTTTTTT. The genes are TRBV18 and TRBJ2-2, with 8 bases lining up with TRBD2. The V gene's germline CDR1 is KGHSH and CDR2 LQKENI. There are 16 residues in the CDR3. The V gene end was trimmed by 4 bases and the J gene end by 3 bases; junction bases not matched to a gene: 7.

The chain links TRBV11-3 to TRBJ2-1; TRBD1 matches at 11 bases. With V trimmed by 5 bases and J by 7 bases, 4 bases remained unmatched. The germline V gene has CDR1 SGHNT and CDR2 YENEEA. This CDR3 is built from 14 residues. The CDR3 nucleotides are TGTGCCAGCAGCGGCCGGGACAGGGGGAATGAGCAGTTCTTC. Protein product: CASSGRDRGNEQFF.

The chain employs TRBV6-6 and TRBJ2-7; the D is unclear. Trimming cost V 0 bases and J 4 bases, with 10 bases left between them. The length of the CDR3 is 14 residues. Looked up from germline, CDR1 is MNHNY and CDR2 is SVGAGI (reference sequence). The CDR3 protein is CASSYSKGAYEQYV. DNA for the CDR3: TGTGCCAGCAGTTACTCGAAAGGAGCGTACGAGCAGTACGTC.

The chain is built from TRBV7-9 and TRBJ1-5, with D hard to call. The CDR3 runs to 14 residues. The V gene lost 1 base and the J gene lost 9 bases, with 13 bases spanning the gap. From germline, CDR1 is SEHNR and CDR2 FQNEAQ (reference sequence). This CDR3 is CASSLGGGRGPQHF. CDR3 DNA sequence: TGTGCCAGCAGCTTAGGGGGAGGCCGAGGGCCCCAGCATTTT.

This clone was picked up one time. The CDR3 sequence is CASSGRAGHNEQFF. CDR3 sequence (DNA): TGTGCCAGCAGCGGCCGAGCGGGGCACAATGAGCAGTTCTTC. The chain joins TRBV9 to TRBJ2-1; 7 bases match TRBD2. Germline CDR1 is SGDLS and CDR2 is YYNGEE. With V trimmed by 3 bases and J by 5 bases, 5 bases remained unmatched. This CDR3 spans 14 amino acids.

There are a few counts of this clone. CDR3: CASSGGGFRKETQYF. CDR3 nucleotides: TGTGCCAGCAGTGGGGGGGGCTTTCGGAAAGAGACCCAGTACTTC. The rearrangement links TRBV25-1 to TRBJ2-5; possible D gene TRBD2, 7 bases. Trimming took off 4 bases at V and 3 bases at J, with 15 bases between the two ends. CDR3 length: 15 residues. Germline V gene lookup returns CDR1 MGHDK and CDR2 SYGVNS.